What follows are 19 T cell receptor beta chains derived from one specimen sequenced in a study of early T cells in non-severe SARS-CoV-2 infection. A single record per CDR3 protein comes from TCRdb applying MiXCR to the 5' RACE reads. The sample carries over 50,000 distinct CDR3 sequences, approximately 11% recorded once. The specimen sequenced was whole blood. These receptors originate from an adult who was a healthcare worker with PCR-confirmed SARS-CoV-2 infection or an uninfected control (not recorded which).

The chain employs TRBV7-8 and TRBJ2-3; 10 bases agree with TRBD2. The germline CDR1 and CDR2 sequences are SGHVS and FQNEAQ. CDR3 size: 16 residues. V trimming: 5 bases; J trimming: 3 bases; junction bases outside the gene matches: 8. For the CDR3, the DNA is TGTGCCAGCAGCCCCCTAGCGGGGGTGGGAACAGATACGCAGTATTTT. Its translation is CASSPLAGVGTDTQYF.

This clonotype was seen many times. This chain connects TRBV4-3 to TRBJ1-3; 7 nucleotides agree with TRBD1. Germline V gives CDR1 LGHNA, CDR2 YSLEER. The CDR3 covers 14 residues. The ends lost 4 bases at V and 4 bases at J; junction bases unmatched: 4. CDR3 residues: CASSPQDRGNTIYF. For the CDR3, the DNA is TGCGCCAGCAGCCCTCAGGACAGGGGAAACACCATATATTTT.

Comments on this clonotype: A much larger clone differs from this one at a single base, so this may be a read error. CDR3 coding DNA: TGTGCCAACAGAGCAGGGGGCACAGATACGCAGTATTTT. Protein: CANRAGGTDTQYF. This chain uses TRBV12-3 or TRBV12-4 with TRBJ2-3; perhaps TRBD1 as D (6 bases). Trimming took off 10 bases at V and 1 base at J, with 12 bases between the two ends. CDR3 size: 13 residues.

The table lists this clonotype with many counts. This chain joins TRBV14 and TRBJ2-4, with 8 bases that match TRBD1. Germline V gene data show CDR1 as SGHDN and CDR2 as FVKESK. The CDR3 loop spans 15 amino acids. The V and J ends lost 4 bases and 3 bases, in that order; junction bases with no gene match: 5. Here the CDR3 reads CASSRTQGVKNIQYF. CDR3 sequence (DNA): TGTGCCAGCAGCCGAACACAGGGGGTCAAAAACATTCAGTACTTC. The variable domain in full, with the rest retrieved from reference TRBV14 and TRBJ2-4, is EAGVTQFPSHSVIEKGQTVTLRCDPISGHDNLYWYRRVMGKEIKFLLHFVKESKQDESGMPNNRFLAERTGGTYSTLKVQPAELEDSGVYFCASSRTQGVKNIQYFGAGTRLSVL.

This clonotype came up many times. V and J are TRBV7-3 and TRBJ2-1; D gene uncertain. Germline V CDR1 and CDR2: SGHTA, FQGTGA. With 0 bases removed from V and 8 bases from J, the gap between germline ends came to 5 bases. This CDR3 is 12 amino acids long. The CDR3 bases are TGTGCCAGCAGCTTAACTAGAGATGAGCAGTTCTTC. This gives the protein CASSLTRDEQFF. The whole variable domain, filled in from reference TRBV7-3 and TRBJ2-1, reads GAGVSQTPSNKVTEKGKYVELRCDPISGHTALYWYRQSLGQGPEFLIYFQGTGAADDSGLPNDRFFAVRPEGSVSTLKIQRTERGDSAVYLCASSLTRDEQFFGPGTRLTVL.

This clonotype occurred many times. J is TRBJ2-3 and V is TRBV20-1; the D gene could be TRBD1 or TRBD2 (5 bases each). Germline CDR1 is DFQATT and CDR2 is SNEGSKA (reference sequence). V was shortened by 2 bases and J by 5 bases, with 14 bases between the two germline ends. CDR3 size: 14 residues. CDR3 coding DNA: TGCAGTGCTAGAAGGGACGGCTCCAGAGATACGCAGTATTTT. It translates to CSARRDGSRDTQYF.

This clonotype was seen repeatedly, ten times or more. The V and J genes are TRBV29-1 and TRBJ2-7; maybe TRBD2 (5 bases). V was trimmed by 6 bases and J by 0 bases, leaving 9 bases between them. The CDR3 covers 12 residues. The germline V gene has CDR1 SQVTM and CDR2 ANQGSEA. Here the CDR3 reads CSVADGSYEQYF. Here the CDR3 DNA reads TGCAGCGTAGCGGACGGCTCCTACGAGCAGTACTTC.

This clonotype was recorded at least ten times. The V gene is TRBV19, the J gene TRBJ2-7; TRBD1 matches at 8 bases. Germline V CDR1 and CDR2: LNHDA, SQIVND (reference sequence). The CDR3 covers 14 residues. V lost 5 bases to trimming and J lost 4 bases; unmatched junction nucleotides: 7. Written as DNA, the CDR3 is TGTGCCAGTAGTCCCAGGGGGCGCGTTTACGAGCAGTACTTC. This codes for CASSPRGRVYEQYF.

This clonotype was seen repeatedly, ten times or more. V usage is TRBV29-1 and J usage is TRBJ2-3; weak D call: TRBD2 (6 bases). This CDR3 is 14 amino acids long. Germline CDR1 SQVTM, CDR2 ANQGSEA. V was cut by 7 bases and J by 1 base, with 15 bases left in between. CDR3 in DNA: TGCAGCGCTCAAACTAGCCCGGGCACAGATACGCAGTATTTT. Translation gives CSAQTSPGTDTQYF.

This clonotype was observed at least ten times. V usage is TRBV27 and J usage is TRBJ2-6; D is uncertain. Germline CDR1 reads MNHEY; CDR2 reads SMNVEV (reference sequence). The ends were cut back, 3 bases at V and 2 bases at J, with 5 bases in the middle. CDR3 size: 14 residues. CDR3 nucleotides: TGTGCCAGCAGTTTCAACACTGGGGCCAACGTCCTGACTTTC. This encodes CASSFNTGANVLTF.

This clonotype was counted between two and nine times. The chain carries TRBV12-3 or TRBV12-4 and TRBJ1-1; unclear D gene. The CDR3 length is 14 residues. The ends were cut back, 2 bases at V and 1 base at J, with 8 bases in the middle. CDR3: CASSLQLANTEAFF. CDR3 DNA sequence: TGTGCCAGCAGTTTACAGCTGGCGAACACTGAAGCTTTCTTT.

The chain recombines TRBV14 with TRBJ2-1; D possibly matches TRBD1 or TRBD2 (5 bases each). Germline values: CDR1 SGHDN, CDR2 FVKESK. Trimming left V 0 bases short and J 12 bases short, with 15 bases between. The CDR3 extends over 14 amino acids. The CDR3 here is CASSQELGPRVQFF. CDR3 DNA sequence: TGTGCCAGCAGCCAAGAGTTGGGACCGCGAGTGCAGTTCTTC.

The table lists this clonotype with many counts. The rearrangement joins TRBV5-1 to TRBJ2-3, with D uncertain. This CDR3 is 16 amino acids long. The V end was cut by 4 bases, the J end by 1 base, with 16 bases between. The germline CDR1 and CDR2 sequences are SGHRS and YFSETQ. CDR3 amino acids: CASSPETGLGTDTQYF. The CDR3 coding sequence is TGCGCCAGCAGCCCAGAGACCGGTCTCGGCACAGATACGCAGTATTTT.

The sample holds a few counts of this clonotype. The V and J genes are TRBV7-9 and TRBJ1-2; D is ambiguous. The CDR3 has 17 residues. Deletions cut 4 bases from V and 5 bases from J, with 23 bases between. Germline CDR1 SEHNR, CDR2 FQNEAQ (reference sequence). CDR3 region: CASSSHFHPRPGYGYTF. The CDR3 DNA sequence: TGTGCCAGCAGCTCCCATTTCCACCCCCGGCCGGGGTATGGCTACACCTTC.

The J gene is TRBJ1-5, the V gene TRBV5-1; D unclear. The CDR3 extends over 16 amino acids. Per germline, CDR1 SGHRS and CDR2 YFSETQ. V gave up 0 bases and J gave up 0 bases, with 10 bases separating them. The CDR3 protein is CASSLDGQDSNQPQHF. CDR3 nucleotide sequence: TGCGCCAGCAGCTTGGATGGTCAGGATAGCAATCAGCCCCAGCATTTT.

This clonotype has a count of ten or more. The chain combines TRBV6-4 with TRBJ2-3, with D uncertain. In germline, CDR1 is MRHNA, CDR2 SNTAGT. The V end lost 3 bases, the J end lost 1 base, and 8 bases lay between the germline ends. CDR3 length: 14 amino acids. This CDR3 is CASSDKDGTDTQYF. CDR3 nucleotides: TGTGCCAGCAGTGATAAGGACGGCACAGATACGCAGTATTTT.

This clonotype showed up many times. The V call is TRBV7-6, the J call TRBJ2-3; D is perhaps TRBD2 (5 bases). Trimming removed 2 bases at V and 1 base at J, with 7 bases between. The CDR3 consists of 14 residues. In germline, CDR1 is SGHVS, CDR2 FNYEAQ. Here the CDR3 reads CASSLRAGTDTQYF. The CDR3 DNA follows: TGTGCCAGCAGCTTAAGAGCGGGCACAGATACGCAGTATTTT. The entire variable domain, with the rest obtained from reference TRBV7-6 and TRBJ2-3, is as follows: GAGVSQSPRYKVTKRGQDVALRCDPISGHVSLYWYRQALGQGPEFLTYFNYEAQQDKSGLPNDRFSAERPEGSISTLTIQRTEQRDSAMYRCASSLRAGTDTQYFGPGTRLTVL.

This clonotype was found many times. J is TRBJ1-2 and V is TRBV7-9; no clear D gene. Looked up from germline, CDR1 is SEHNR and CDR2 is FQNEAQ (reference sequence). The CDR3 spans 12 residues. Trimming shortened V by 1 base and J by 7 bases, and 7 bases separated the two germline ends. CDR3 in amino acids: CASSLEGFGYTF. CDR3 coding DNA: TGTGCCAGCAGCTTAGAAGGATTTGGCTACACCTTC. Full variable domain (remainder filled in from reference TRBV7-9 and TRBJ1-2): DTGVSQNPRHKITKRGQNVTFRCDPISEHNRLYWYRQTLGQGPEFLTYFQNEAQLEKSRLLSDRFSAERPKGSFSTLEIQRTEQGDSAMYLCASSLEGFGYTFGSGTRLTVV.

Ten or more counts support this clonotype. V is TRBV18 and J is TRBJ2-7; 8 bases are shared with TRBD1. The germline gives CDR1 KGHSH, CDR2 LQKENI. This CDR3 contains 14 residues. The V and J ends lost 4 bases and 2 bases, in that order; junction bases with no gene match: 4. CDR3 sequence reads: CASSRRDRTYEQYF. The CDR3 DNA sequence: TGTGCCAGCTCACGCCGGGACAGGACCTACGAGCAGTACTTC.